This passage covers 6 T cell receptor beta chains from one sample sequenced in a study of T cells in Graves' hyperthyroidism and ophthalmopathy. TCR beta CDR3 regions were amplified from RNA. A set of HTBI primers served as the primers for a first-round RT-PCR of the TCR CDR3. Each CDR3 protein gets one entry after TCRdb re-called the multiplex PCR reads with MiXCR. Of a few hundred thousand distinct CDR3 sequences listed, around 20% are singletons. Sequenced sample: blood. The receptors come from a man younger than 35 with Graves' hyperthyroidism.

This clonotype was observed at least ten times. The chain combines TRBV6-5 with TRBJ2-7; D remains ambiguous. The CDR3 is made up of 11 amino acids. V dropped 6 bases and J dropped 6 bases, with 9 bases sitting between them. CDR1 and CDR2 from the germline V gene are MNHEY and SVGAGI. The CDR3 sequence: CASSHRAEQYF. The CDR3 coding sequence is TGTGCCAGCAGCCATCGAGCCGAGCAGTACTTC.

This clonotype was recorded many times. The chain couples TRBV5-1 to TRBJ1-1, with D perhaps matching TRBD1 (6 bases). Per the germline V gene, CDR1 is SGHRS and CDR2 is YFSETQ. This CDR3 is 16 amino acids long. The V end lost 2 bases, the J end lost 4 bases, and 18 bases lay between the germline ends. The CDR3 bases are TGCGCCAGCAGCTTTGGGGGGCGTGGATCCAGCACTGAAGCTTTCTTT. It encodes CASSFGGRGSSTEAFF. Combining the CDR3 with reference TRBV5-1 and TRBJ1-1 gives the whole variable domain KAGVTQTPRYLIKTRGQQVTLSCSPISGHRSVSWYQQTPGQGLQFLFEYFSETQRNKGNFPGRFSGRQFSNSRSEMNVSTLELGDSALYLCASSFGGRGSSTEAFFGQGTRLTVV.

This clonotype was observed many times. The chain joins TRBV30 to TRBJ1-5; possible D gene TRBD1, 5 bases. CDR3 size: 15 residues. Looked up from germline, CDR1 is GTSNPN and CDR2 is SVGIG (reference sequence). Trimming took off 2 bases at V and 0 bases at J, with 11 bases between the two ends. The CDR3: CAWSWRGDSNQPQHF. In DNA form, the CDR3 reads TGTGCCTGGAGTTGGAGGGGAGATAGCAATCAGCCCCAGCATTTT. The whole variable domain, filled in from reference TRBV30 and TRBJ1-5, reads SQTIHQWPATLVQPVGSPLSLECTVEGTSNPNLYWYRQAAGRGLQLLFYSVGIGQISSEVPQNLSASRPQDRQFILSSKKLLLSDSGFYLCAWSWRGDSNQPQHFGDGTRLSIL.

In its sample, this clonotype was seen many times. The chain employs TRBV6-5 and TRBJ1-2, with D possibly TRBD1 on 6 matching bases. The CDR3 is 15 residues long. The germline V gene encodes CDR1 MNHEY and CDR2 SVGAGI. The ends were cut back, 4 bases at V and 4 bases at J, with 16 bases in the middle. CDR3 coding DNA: TGTGCCAGCAGTTCCGGGACATCCCGACCCTATGGCTACACCTTC. This gives the protein CASSSGTSRPYGYTF.

DNA for the CDR3: TGTGCCAGCAACTATCCCTTTGGGACACTGAACACTGAAGCTTTCTTT. It specifies CASNYPFGTLNTEAFF. This chain links TRBV6-1 with TRBJ1-1; D possibly corresponds to TRBD1 (6 bases). This CDR3 spans 16 amino acids. Germline V gene data show CDR1 as MNHNS and CDR2 as SASEGT. With 7 bases removed from V and 0 bases from J, the gap between germline ends came to 18 bases.

This sequence joins TRBV12-3 or TRBV12-4 and TRBJ2-2, with TRBD1 matching 9 bases. V was clipped by 2 bases and J by 4 bases; unmatched bases: 5. The CDR3 runs 16 residues. The CDR3 DNA reads as TGTGCCAGCAGTTTAAGGACAGGGGCCGGCACCGGGGAGCTGTTTTTT. Its protein is CASSLRTGAGTGELFF.